The 32 T cell receptor beta chains presented below share a single source sample, sequenced in a study of blood T cell repertoires in COVID-19. The protocol was immunoSEQ multiplex PCR, while the TCRdb copy is restricted to in-frame clones and leaves out a portion. The sample lists more than 250,000 clones; approximately 90% were seen once. The source material was peripheral blood. The receptors come from a man aged 18 to 29 with active or convalescent COVID-19.

V and J are TRBV14 and TRBJ1-3; D is unclear. Germline V gene sequence: CDR1 SGHDN, CDR2 FVKESK. Trimming cost V 3 bases and J 2 bases, with 14 bases left between them. The CDR3 length is 16 residues. CDR3 amino acids: CASSHSQVPPGNTIYF. The CDR3 DNA is TGTGCCAGCAGCCACAGTCAGGTTCCCCCTGGAAACACCATATATTTT.

The V and J genes are TRBV4-3 and TRBJ2-3; D possibly corresponds to TRBD2 (5 bases). V lost 3 bases, J lost 4 bases, and 17 bases lay in between. CDR3 size: 16 residues. Germline V gene sequence: CDR1 LGHNA, CDR2 YSLEER. For the CDR3, the DNA is TGCGCCAGCAGCCAGTCCGGGATTAAAAGGGCAGATACGCAGTATTTT. Encoded protein: CASSQSGIKRADTQYF.

This chain links TRBV9 with TRBJ1-6, with a weak D call TRBD1 (6 bases). V gave up 2 bases and J gave up 9 bases, with 12 bases separating them. The CDR3 extends over 14 amino acids. Germline CDR1 SGDLS, CDR2 YYNGEE. The CDR3 is CASSVGHGASPLHF. The CDR3 DNA reads as TGTGCCAGCAGCGTGGGACACGGAGCTTCACCCCTCCACTTT. The variable domain in full, with the rest retrieved from reference TRBV9 and TRBJ1-6, is DSGVTQTPKHLITATGQRVTLRCSPRSGDLSVYWYQQSLDQGLQFLIQYYNGEERAKGNILERFSAQQFPDLHSELNLSSLELGDSALYFCASSVGHGASPLHFGNGTRLTVT.

This clone was recorded only once. The chain links TRBV2 to TRBJ2-5; 8 nucleotides align to TRBD1. J gave up 4 bases and V 8 bases, and 9 bases lay outside the gene matches. This CDR3 spans 14 amino acids. Per germline, CDR1 SNHLY and CDR2 FYNNEI. The CDR3 here is CASYSSGGAETQYF. CDR3 sequence (DNA): TGTGCCAGCTATTCGTCAGGGGGCGCAGAGACCCAGTACTTC.

V is TRBV9 and J is TRBJ1-4; D possibly corresponds to TRBD1 (5 bases). This CDR3 has 15 residues. V was pared by 3 bases and J by 8 bases, with 17 bases between. Per the germline V gene, CDR1 is SGDLS and CDR2 is YYNGEE. CDR3 coding DNA: TGTGCCAGCAGCGCTGGGACTGCCACAGGCGAAAAACTGTTTTTT. Protein sequence: CASSAGTATGEKLFF.

The J gene is TRBJ1-1, the V gene TRBV19, with 9 bases identical to TRBD1. The germline CDR1 and CDR2 sequences are LNHDA and SQIVND (reference sequence). This CDR3 region has 17 residues. The junction had 9 bases not matched to a gene; V was cut back by 4 bases and J by 0 bases. The CDR3: CASSRGTGRGLNTEAFF. As DNA, the CDR3 is TGTGCCAGTAGTAGGGGGACAGGGAGGGGGCTGAACACTGAAGCTTTCTTT.

The genes are TRBV28 and TRBJ1-4; 8 positions agree with TRBD1. The germline V gene encodes CDR1 MDHEN and CDR2 SYDVKM. The CDR3 has 14 residues. The trim removed 6 bases at V and 8 bases at J, leaving 8 bases unmatched. The CDR3 spells CASRPTGGREKLFF. The CDR3 DNA reads as TGTGCCAGCAGGCCAACAGGGGGGCGAGAAAAACTGTTTTTT.

The rearrangement joins TRBV6-5 to TRBJ1-1; D not certain. Germline loops: CDR1 MNHEY, CDR2 SVGAGI. The CDR3 spans 13 residues. Between the trimmed V and J ends, which lost 7 bases and 8 bases, there was a span of 17 bases. The CDR3 region has the DNA TGTGCCAGCAATGGTAGTGGAGGAAGGGAAGCTTTCTTT. Translation gives CASNGSGGREAFF.

The chain uses TRBV30 and TRBJ1-2; TRBD1 aligns across 8 bases. Trimming removed 6 bases from V and 7 bases from J; junction bases left unmatched: 10. CDR1 and CDR2 (germline): GTSNPN, SVGIG (reference sequence). The CDR3 has 13 amino acids. This CDR3 reads CACSPPGGPGYTF. As DNA, the CDR3 is TGTGCCTGCTCCCCCCCAGGGGGCCCTGGCTACACCTTC.

The CDR3 region has the DNA TGTGCCAGCAGTCTTTCAGTCAGTTACAATGAGCAGTTCTTC. Amino acids: CASSLSVSYNEQFF. V gene TRBV7-2 combines with J gene TRBJ2-1; no firm D call. Germline V gene sequence: CDR1 SGHTA, CDR2 FQGNSA. Trimming shortened V by 6 bases and J by 4 bases, and 13 bases separated the two germline ends. This CDR3 spans 14 amino acids. Using reference TRBV7-2 and TRBJ2-1 for the parts outside the CDR3, the full variable domain is GAGVSQSPSNKVTEKGKDVELRCDPISGHTALYWYRQSLGQGLEFLIYFQGNSAPDKSGLPSDRFSAERTGGSVSTLTIQRTQQEDSAVYLCASSLSVSYNEQFFGPGTRLTVL.

The genes are TRBV21-1 and TRBJ2-3; TRBD2, the table's D call, lacks a check against the DNA. TRBV21-1 represents a pseudogene. This CDR3 spans 16 amino acids. The CDR3 coding sequence is TGTGCCAGCAGCAAAGTATCGGGACTCGACGGGGATACGCAGTATTTT. As protein: CASSKVSGLDGDTQYF.

This chain joins TRBV3-1 (or the pseudogene TRBV3-2) and TRBJ2-3; 9 bases map to TRBD2. V shed 7 bases, J shed 3 bases, and the junction held 2 bases outside the gene matches. The germline V gene has CDR1 LGHDT and CDR2 YNNKEL (reference sequence). The CDR3 is 13 residues long. CDR3 sequence (DNA): TGTGCCAGCAAGACTAGCGGAACAGATACGCAGTATTTT. Its protein is CASKTSGTDTQYF.

This clone was picked up one time. V is TRBV27 and J is TRBJ1-1, with D unclear. From germline, CDR1 is MNHEY and CDR2 SMNVEV (reference sequence). The CDR3 has 15 amino acids. V shed 3 bases and J shed 1 base, with 12 bases lying between them. DNA of the CDR3: TGTGCCAGCAGTTTCTCATATAGAAGGAACACTGAAGCTTTCTTT. This translates into CASSFSYRRNTEAFF.

The V and J genes are TRBV3-1 (or the pseudogene TRBV3-2) and TRBJ2-5, with D perhaps matching TRBD2 (5 bases). This CDR3 contains 15 residues. Germline CDR1 LGHDT, CDR2 YNNKEL (reference sequence). The ends were cut back, 1 base at V and 4 bases at J, with 13 bases in the middle. In nucleotides, the CDR3 is TGTGCCAGCAGCCAAGGGACGGGATTAGGAGAGACCCAGTACTTC. This translates into CASSQGTGLGETQYF.

The chain employs TRBV6-1 and TRBJ1-4, with TRBD1 matching 7 bases. Germline CDR1 and CDR2: MNHNS and SASEGT. The V and J ends lost 3 bases and 6 bases, in that order; junction bases with no gene match: 1. This CDR3 has 13 amino acids. This CDR3 is CASSDRGYEKLFF. In nucleotides, the CDR3 is TGTGCCAGCAGTGACAGGGGGTATGAAAAACTGTTTTTT.

This clone was seen more than once but under ten times. The chain joins TRBV2 to TRBJ1-1; D gene ambiguous. This CDR3 region has 12 residues. Trimming stripped 4 bases from V and 5 bases from J, with 8 bases between. Germline V gene data show CDR1 as SNHLY and CDR2 as FYNNEI. CDR3 DNA sequence: TGTGCCAGCAGTGCCCCGTTTACTGAAGCTTTCTTT. Translating it yields CASSAPFTEAFF.

The chain joins TRBV6-5 to TRBJ2-3; 7 bases map to TRBD2. V shed 8 bases and J 2 bases; nucleotides not matched to a gene: 10. Germline CDR1 reads MNHEY; CDR2 reads SVGAGI. The CDR3 consists of 15 residues. CDR3 sequence (DNA): TGTGCCAGCTCCCCTAGCGGAGGATCCACAGATACGCAGTATTTT. This translates into CASSPSGGSTDTQYF.

The chain links TRBV6-4 to TRBJ2-3; 10 bases map to TRBD2. Germline CDR1 MRHNA, CDR2 SNTAGT. CDR3 size: 15 residues. Trimming removed 4 bases from V and 1 base from J; junction bases left unmatched: 2. CDR3 bases: TGTGCCAGCAGTGCAGCGGGAGGGGGCACAGATACGCAGTATTTT. This sequence encodes CASSAAGGGTDTQYF.

This chain uses TRBV6-6 with TRBJ1-1; D is perhaps TRBD1 (5 bases). The germline V gene has CDR1 MNHNY and CDR2 SVGAGI (reference sequence). This CDR3 region has 13 residues. Trimming stripped 7 bases from V and 1 base from J, with 10 bases between. This chain's CDR3 is CASIRASNTEAFF. CDR3 in DNA: TGTGCCAGCATCAGGGCGTCGAACACTGAAGCTTTCTTT.

The V call is TRBV9, the J call TRBJ1-1; D perhaps matches TRBD1 (5 bases). V dropped 4 bases and J dropped 0 bases, with 22 bases sitting between them. The germline CDR1 and CDR2 sequences are SGDLS and YYNGEE. This CDR3 contains 18 residues. CDR3 sequence: CASSPTLLGLGMNTEAFF. The CDR3 bases are TGTGCCAGCAGCCCCACCCTCCTGGGGCTAGGCATGAACACTGAAGCTTTCTTT.

The V and J genes are TRBV7-2 and TRBJ2-1; the match to TRBD2 covers 9 bases. Looked up from germline, CDR1 is SGHTA and CDR2 is FQGNSA. This CDR3 is 14 amino acids long. Unmatched junction bases numbered 4, after V lost 5 bases and J lost 5 bases. In DNA, the CDR3 is TGTGCCAGCAGCAGACTAGCGGTCAACAATGAGCAGTTCTTC. Its translation: CASSRLAVNNEQFF.

V usage is TRBV27 and J usage is TRBJ1-5; D call uncertain. Trimming left V 5 bases short and J 1 base short, with 9 bases between. The germline gives CDR1 MNHEY, CDR2 SMNVEV (reference sequence). CDR3 length equals 14 residues. The CDR3 DNA reads TGTGCCAGCAGTGATGATAGAAGCAATCAGCCCCAGCATTTT. Its protein is CASSDDRSNQPQHF.

The table lists this clone with a count of one. The CDR3 DNA sequence: TGTGCCAGCTCCGGGACTTACTATGAAAAACTGTTTTTT. This gives the protein CASSGTYYEKLFF. The rearrangement uses TRBV14 and TRBJ1-4; the D gene is possibly TRBD1 (5 bases). CDR3 size: 13 residues. The germline CDR1 and CDR2 sequences are SGHDN and FVKESK. The ends were cut back, 8 bases at V and 6 bases at J, with 13 bases in the middle.

In this sample, this clone turned up a few times. The chain combines TRBV2 with TRBJ1-5, with TRBD1 matching over 8 bases. CDR1 SNHLY and CDR2 FYNNEI come from the germline V gene. Losses at the gene ends were 6 bases for V and 7 bases for J; bases not matched to a gene: 5. The CDR3 covers 13 residues. This CDR3 is CASSADRGQPQHF. CDR3 coding DNA: TGTGCCAGCAGCGCCGACAGGGGACAGCCCCAGCATTTT.

The chain employs TRBV4-1 and TRBJ2-5; D is perhaps TRBD1 (7 bases). The ends were cut back, 5 bases at V and 4 bases at J, with 17 bases in the middle. The germline V gene encodes CDR1 MGHRA and CDR2 YSYEKL. The CDR3 is 15 amino acids. This CDR3 is CASSATGWGGETQYF. The CDR3 DNA follows: TGCGCCAGCAGCGCGACAGGGTGGGGAGGAGAGACCCAGTACTTC.

V gene TRBV11-2 combines with J gene TRBJ1-1; unclear D gene. CDR3 length: 13 residues. CDR1 and CDR2 (germline): SGHAT, FQNNGV. The V and J ends lost 3 bases and 5 bases respectively, with 10 bases between them. The CDR3 DNA reads as TGTGCCAGCAGCTTCGGTACGGGGACTGAAGCTTTCTTT. Translated: CASSFGTGTEAFF.

In DNA, the CDR3 is TGTGCCAGCAGCGCCGTACGGGGACAGGAAAGCTCTGGGGCCAACGTCCTGACTTTC. Its translation: CASSAVRGQESSGANVLTF. The V and J genes are TRBV7-9 and TRBJ2-6, with 8 bases identical to TRBD1. J gave up 0 bases and V 5 bases, and 12 bases lay outside the gene matches. Germline-derived CDR1 and CDR2 are SEHNR and FQNEAQ (reference sequence). The CDR3 spans 19 residues.

The gene calls are TRBV24-1 and TRBJ2-2; D is possibly TRBD1 (7 bases). Trimming removed 6 bases at V and 6 bases at J, with 13 bases between. Germline CDR1 KGHDR, CDR2 SFDVKD. This CDR3 contains 14 residues. For the CDR3, the DNA is TGTGCCACCAGTCCGGGAGACAGGGCCGGGGAGCTGTTTTTT. Residues: CATSPGDRAGELFF.

This chain connects TRBV5-1 to TRBJ1-2; TRBD1 agrees at 9 bases. Germline V gene sequence: CDR1 SGHRS, CDR2 YFSETQ. V trimming: 4 bases; J trimming: 7 bases; junction bases outside the gene matches: 11. There are 15 residues in the CDR3. The CDR3 DNA reads TGCGCCAGCAGCGACCGCCCGGGACAGGGACGTGGCTACACCTTC. It specifies CASSDRPGQGRGYTF. Drawing the rest from reference TRBV5-1 and TRBJ1-2, the complete variable domain is KAGVTQTPRYLIKTRGQQVTLSCSPISGHRSVSWYQQTPGQGLQFLFEYFSETQRNKGNFPGRFSGRQFSNSRSEMNVSTLELGDSALYLCASSDRPGQGRGYTFGSGTRLTVV.

This clone has only one observation. The chain joins TRBV6-6 to TRBJ2-5; TRBD1 aligns across 8 bases. The trim removed 5 bases at V and 7 bases at J, leaving 6 bases unmatched. The CDR3 sequence is 13 residues long. Germline V CDR1 and CDR2: MNHNY, SVGAGI (reference sequence). CDR3 sequence (DNA): TGTGCCAGCAGTCTTTCCGGGACAGGGACCCAGTACTTC. It specifies CASSLSGTGTQYF.

The J gene is TRBJ1-2, the V gene TRBV13, with 7 bases aligning to TRBD1. The length of the CDR3 is 13 residues. V lost 5 bases to trimming and J lost 5 bases; unmatched junction nucleotides: 5. The germline CDR1 and CDR2 sequences are PRHDT and FYEKMQ (reference sequence). DNA for the CDR3: TGTGCCAGCAGCCGGGACAGAGGTTATGGCTACACCTTC. It translates to CASSRDRGYGYTF.

The chain uses TRBV5-1 and TRBJ2-5; D is undetermined. CDR1 and CDR2 from the germline V gene are SGHRS and YFSETQ. CDR3 length: 13 residues. The ends were cut back, 0 bases at V and 4 bases at J, with 7 bases in the middle. For the CDR3, the DNA is TGCGCCAGCAGCTTGGGAGTACTAGAGACCCAGTACTTC. Amino acid sequence: CASSLGVLETQYF.